The rows below give T cell receptor beta chains drawn from one sample of a study of long-term antiretroviral therapy in people with HIV. Sequencing was performed with immunoSEQ multiplex PCR; in TCRdb, only in-frame clones are kept and a portion is missing. Of 20,000 to 25,000 clones listed, 88% are singletons. Sequences were derived from unsorted PBMCs, sampled 2.3 years after starting antiretroviral therapy. Every receptor here comes from a man in his sixties with HIV. CDR3s include the opening cysteine and the closing phenylalanine or tryptophan. D genes are given only for firm matches. Some rows mark clone size as missing; the rest say once, few, many or name a class of expanded clone.

J	V	size	D	DNA	CDR3
TRBJ2-1	TRBV5-1	NA	NA	TGCGCCAGCAGCTTGGAGGTAAGCTCCTACAATGAGCAGTTCTTC	CASSLEVSSYNEQFF
TRBJ1-4	TRBV5-4	few	TRBD1	TGTGCCAGCAGCTTCCTACAGGGGGAAAAACTGTTTTTT	CASSFLQGEKLFF
TRBJ1-1	TRBV6-5	NA	NA	TGTGCCAGCGTCAAGGGTGGGGACACTGAAGCTTTCTTT	CASVKGGDTEAFF
TRBJ2-7	TRBV6-4	once	NA	TGTGCCAGCAGTGTCAGCGGCTCCTACGAGCAGTACTTC	CASSVSGSYEQYF
TRBJ2-7	TRBV6-1	NA	NA	TGTGCCAGCATTCCCCCAGGGTCAAGCTACGAGCAGTACTTC	CASIPPGSSYEQYF
TRBJ1-5	TRBV18	few	NA	TGTGCCAGCTCACCTCCTAATCAGCCCCAGCATTTT	CASSPPNQPQHF
TRBJ2-1	TRBV19	once	NA	TGTGCCAGTACCTCCCCCCCTGGGGCGGTCAATGAGCAGTTCTTC	CASTSPPGAVNEQFF
TRBJ1-1	TRBV5-1	NA	NA	TGCGCCAGCAGCTTGGTTCTATTTCCGGAACCGCAGTCTAACACTGAAGCTTTCTTT	CASSLVLFPEPQSNTEAFF
TRBJ2-1	TRBV19	few	NA	TGTGCCAGTAGCCCGGCCTACAATGAGCAGTTCTTC	CASSPAYNEQFF
TRBJ2-3	TRBV10-3	NA	NA	TGTGCCATCAGTGAGGAGCAGGGGTACCGCACAGATACGCAGTATTTT	CAISEEQGYRTDTQYF
TRBJ2-2	TRBV6-4	NA	NA	TGTGCCAGCAGAAAACTAGACACCGGGGAGCTGTTTTTT	CASRKLDTGELFF
TRBJ2-7	TRBV5-1	NA	NA	TGCGCCAGCAGCTTGGAGGCCCGCAACTACGAGCAGTACTTC	CASSLEARNYEQYF
TRBJ1-5	TRBV9	few	TRBD1	TGTGCCAGCAGCGGGACAGGGCTCCAGCCCCAGCATTTT	CASSGTGLQPQHF
TRBJ1-4	TRBV5-5	NA	TRBD1	TGTGCCAGCAGCAGGGACAGGGCAGAGACTGGTGAAAAACTGTTTTTT	CASSRDRAETGEKLFF
TRBJ1-1	TRBV5-4	NA	NA	TGTGCCAGCAGCTTGGTTCCGGATGTGGTCACTGAAGCTTTCTTT	CASSLVPDVVTEAFF
TRBJ2-1	TRBV7-3	NA	TRBD2	TGTGCCAGCAGCCCAAGAAGCGGGAGGTTTGACAATGAGCAGTTCTTC	CASSPRSGRFDNEQFF
TRBJ2-7	TRBV18	NA	TRBD1	TGTGCCAGCTCACCACCGACAGGGCCCTTCGAGCAGTACTTC	CASSPPTGPFEQYF
TRBJ2-3	TRBV5-1	NA	TRBD2	TGCGCCAGCAGCTTGACGTCGCGGGGGGGAGGGACAGATACGCAGTATTTT	CASSLTSRGGGTDTQYF
TRBJ2-3	TRBV5-1	NA	TRBD2	TGCGCCAGCAGCCTGACGGGACTAGATTTGGATACGCAGTATTTT	CASSLTGLDLDTQYF
TRBJ1-1	TRBV6-5	NA	NA	TGTGCCAGCACCCACAGAATCGGTGTTGAAGCTTTCTTT	CASTHRIGVEAFF
TRBJ2-1	TRBV7-9	NA	NA	TGTGCCAGCAGCCCACTTGGGGCAGGCCGGGGGAATGAGCAGTTCTTC	CASSPLGAGRGNEQFF
TRBJ2-6	TRBV7-2	NA	NA	TGTGCCAGCAGCTTAGTTGTCAGCTCTGGGGCCAACGTCCTGACTTTC	CASSLVVSSGANVLTF
TRBJ2-3	TRBV29-1	once	NA	TGCAGCGTTGAAGTGTACGGAGGGGGACCAGATACGCAGTATTTT	CSVEVYGGGPDTQYF
TRBJ2-3	TRBV11-2	NA	TRBD2	TGTGCAAGCGGGAGAGGCACAGATACGCAGTATTTT	CASGRGTDTQYF
TRBJ2-3	TRBV10-3	NA	TRBD1	TGTGCCATCAGTGTAGGGGACAGCTTGTACACAGATACGCAGTATTTT	CAISVGDSLYTDTQYF
TRBJ1-5	TRBV19	NA	NA	TGTGCCAGCCGGAGGCGGGCGGTGAGCAATCAGCCCCAGCATTTT	CASRRRAVSNQPQHF
TRBJ1-5	TRBV28	NA	NA	TGTGCCAGCAGGAGACAACAGAGCAATCAGCCCCAGCATTTT	CASRRQQSNQPQHF
TRBJ1-6	TRBV7-2	NA	NA	TGTGCCAGCAGCCCGATAACCCCACCGGGAGCTGCTAACTTT	CASSPITPPGAANF
TRBJ2-7	TRBV28	NA	TRBD2	TGTGCCAGCATGTTCCGCGGGAGAGGGGACTACGAGCAGTACTTC	CASMFRGRGDYEQYF
TRBJ1-1	TRBV27	NA	TRBD1	TGTGCCAGCAGCCGCCTTCTCCAGGGGGAAATAGCTGAAGCTTTCTTT	CASSRLLQGEIAEAFF
TRBJ1-5	TRBV27	NA	NA	TGTGCCGCACCTCGGACACCGAAGGGCAATCAGCCCCAGCATTTT	CAAPRTPKGNQPQHF
TRBJ2-5	TRBV7-2	NA	TRBD2	TGTGCCAGCAGCCTCCTCGGGACTAAGGAAGAGACCCAGTACTTC	CASSLLGTKEETQYF
TRBJ2-1	TRBV28	NA	TRBD1	TGTGCCAGCAGGGGACAGGGGACTCTCCCGGGTGAGCAGTTCTTC	CASRGQGTLPGEQFF
TRBJ2-4	TRBV6-1	NA	NA	TGTGCCAGCAGTGAACTAGCCAAAAACATTCAGTACTTC	CASSELAKNIQYF
TRBJ1-4	TRBV11-2	NA	NA	TGTGCCAGCAGCTTAACAGGGTATGAAAAACTGTTTTTT	CASSLTGYEKLFF
TRBJ2-1	TRBV9	NA	TRBD2	TGTGCCAGCAGCGGGGGGAGCGGGGGGGCCAGGGATGAGCAGTTCTTC	CASSGGSGGARDEQFF
TRBJ1-5	TRBV27	NA	TRBD1	TGTGCCAGCAGTTTGGGACCCCAACAGGGGGCTGGCAATCAGCCCCAGCATTTT	CASSLGPQQGAGNQPQHF
TRBJ1-2	TRBV7-9	NA	TRBD1	TGTGCCAGCACGCAGTCAGAGGGGGCCTATGGCTACACCTTC	CASTQSEGAYGYTF
TRBJ2-4	TRBV18	NA	NA	TGTGCCAGCTCGCGGACAGAGGTTATAGCCAAAAACATTCAGTACTTC	CASSRTEVIAKNIQYF
TRBJ2-5	TRBV28	NA	TRBD2	TGTGCCAGCGCCACTAGCGGGGTCGTAAAGACCCAGTACTTC	CASATSGVVKTQYF
TRBJ1-2	TRBV6-1	few	NA	TGTGCCAGCAAGTTAGCAGGCGTCTATGGCTACACCTTC	CASKLAGVYGYTF
TRBJ2-7	TRBV2	NA	TRBD1	TGTGCCAGCAGTCTGCTCGGGACAGGGGCCGAGCAGTACTTC	CASSLLGTGAEQYF
TRBJ2-5	TRBV19	NA	NA	TGTGCCAGTAGTTCGGCCGGTCAAGAGACCCAGTACTTC	CASSSAGQETQYF
TRBJ1-2	TRBV7-9	NA	NA	TGTGCCAGCAGGGGGGTCAGTTTAGATTTTACCTATGGCTACACCTTC	CASRGVSLDFTYGYTF
TRBJ2-2	TRBV5-4	NA	NA	TGTGCCAGCAGCTCGTTGCTGGCTTCCGGGGAGCTGTTTTTT	CASSSLLASGELFF
TRBJ2-3	TRBV10-3	NA	TRBD1	TGTGCCATCAGTGAGGGCCGGACAGGCCGCGGAGATACGCAGTATTTT	CAISEGRTGRGDTQYF
TRBJ2-3	TRBV30	few	TRBD2	TGTGCCTGGAGAGTAGCGGGAGCGACAGATACGCAGTATTTT	CAWRVAGATDTQYF
TRBJ2-3	TRBV29-1	NA	NA	TGCAGCGTTGAAGATCCGGCAGCAGGGCTAGATACGCAGTATTTT	CSVEDPAAGLDTQYF
TRBJ2-2	TRBV19	NA	NA	TGTGCCAGTAGAGAGGGACATAACACCGGGGAGCTGTTTTTT	CASREGHNTGELFF
TRBJ2-7	TRBV28	NA	TRBD2	TGTGCCAGCAGTTCAGCGGGAGTTCTCCCCTACGAGCAGTACTTC	CASSSAGVLPYEQYF
TRBJ1-1	TRBV5-1	once	NA	TGCGCCAGCAGCTTGGAGCAGGGTGGGGTGAACACTGAAGCTTTCTTT	CASSLEQGGVNTEAFF
TRBJ2-5	TRBV2	NA	TRBD1	TGTGCCAGCAGTGAATTACCAGGGGGCGCAGAGACCCAGTACTTC	CASSELPGGAETQYF
TRBJ2-3	TRBV27	NA	NA	TGTGCCAGCAGTTTAGCCGAATGGGCAGATACGCAGTATTTT	CASSLAEWADTQYF
TRBJ1-4	TRBV19	NA	TRBD1	TGTGCCAGTAGTATAGGACAGGGGGCTTCGGGAAAACTGTTTTTT	CASSIGQGASGKLFF
TRBJ2-5	TRBV6-5	NA	TRBD1	TGTGCCAGCAGTTCCCGACAGGGGGCTTGGGAGACCCAGTACTTC	CASSSRQGAWETQYF
TRBJ1-1	TRBV19	NA	NA	TGTGCCAGTGGTAACGGGGGGGTGGACACTGAAGCTTTCTTT	CASGNGGVDTEAFF
TRBJ1-2	TRBV28	NA	NA	TGTGCCAGCAGTTCCCCATTTATGGTTAACTATGGCTACACCTTC	CASSSPFMVNYGYTF